Listed here are 8 T cell receptor beta chains from one sample, sequenced in a study of blood T cell repertoires in COVID-19. Method: immunoSEQ multiplex PCR; TCRdb's copy keeps in-frame clones and lacks some. The repertoire holds 140,000 to 150,000 clones, with around 90% as singletons. The sequencing sample was made of peripheral blood. The receptor set was obtained from a human donor with COVID-19, enrolled during active disease. The donor label of this sample is uncertain.

The genes are TRBV13 and TRBJ2-7; D uncertain. Between the trimmed V and J ends, which lost 2 bases and 7 bases, there was a span of 18 bases. The CDR3 totals 15 residues. The germline V gene has CDR1 PRHDT and CDR2 FYEKMQ (reference sequence). CDR3 nucleotide sequence: TGTGCCAGCAGCTTAACCGGCCGACTTATAGGAGAGCAGTACTTC. Protein: CASSLTGRLIGEQYF.

The chain has TRBV6-1 and TRBJ2-6, with a possible D match to TRBD1 (5 bases). The germline V and J ends were trimmed by 1 base and 0 bases, with 10 bases remaining between them. Germline CDR1 is MNHNS and CDR2 is SASEGT. The CDR3 consists of 17 residues. The CDR3 protein is CASSEEGRYSGANVLTF. In DNA, the CDR3 is TGTGCCAGCAGTGAAGAGGGGCGGTACTCTGGGGCCAACGTCCTGACTTTC.

The chain employs TRBV7-9 and TRBJ1-2; TRBD1 agrees at 11 bases. The CDR3 runs to 18 residues. V was clipped by 0 bases and J by 0 bases; unmatched bases: 6. Looked up from germline, CDR1 is SEHNR and CDR2 is FQNEAQ (reference sequence). The chain's CDR3 is CASSLAGDRGISNYGYTF. The CDR3 DNA follows: TGTGCCAGCAGCTTAGCGGGGGACAGGGGGATATCTAACTATGGCTACACCTTC. Using reference TRBV7-9 and TRBJ1-2 for the parts outside the CDR3, the full variable domain is DTGVSQNPRHKITKRGQNVTFRCDPISEHNRLYWYRQTLGQGPEFLTYFQNEAQLEKSRLLSDRFSAERPKGSFSTLEIQRTEQGDSAMYLCASSLAGDRGISNYGYTFGSGTRLTVV.

V is TRBV9 and J is TRBJ2-3, with a weak D call TRBD2 (6 bases). The germline gives CDR1 SGDLS, CDR2 YYNGEE. This CDR3 region has 16 residues. V lost 1 base and J lost 1, with 13 bases in between. CDR3 nucleotides: TGTGCCAGCAGCGTATCTGGCGGGGCGGGCACAGATACGCAGTATTTT. This encodes CASSVSGGAGTDTQYF.

This clone was recorded a few times. V gene TRBV25-1 combines with J gene TRBJ2-5; 9 nucleotides align to TRBD2. V was pared by 5 bases and J by 2 bases, with 9 bases of the junction left unmatched. Germline loops: CDR1 MGHDK, CDR2 SYGVNS. This CDR3 has 16 amino acids. As DNA, the CDR3 is TGTGCCAGCAGTCAAGGGAGGACTAGCGTACAAGAGACCCAGTACTTC. It translates to CASSQGRTSVQETQYF.

The V call is TRBV12-5, the J call TRBJ2-3, with TRBD1 identical over 8 bases. V shed 2 bases, J shed 10 bases, and the junction held 14 bases outside the gene matches. This CDR3 has 16 residues. CDR1 and CDR2 from the germline V gene are LGHNT and FRNRAP. CDR3 region: CASGLPDRVFNQAQYF. The CDR3 nucleotides are TGTGCTAGTGGTTTGCCGGACAGGGTATTTAACCAGGCGCAGTATTTT.

The J gene is TRBJ1-1, the V gene TRBV9; no reliable D call. CDR3 length equals 14 residues. From germline, CDR1 is SGDLS and CDR2 YYNGEE. Trimming shortened V by 0 bases and J by 5 bases, and 11 bases separated the two germline ends. The CDR3 here is CASSVERVSTEAFF. The CDR3 coding sequence is TGTGCCAGCAGCGTAGAGAGGGTTTCGACTGAAGCTTTCTTT. The variable domain in full, completed from reference TRBV9 and TRBJ1-1, reads DSGVTQTPKHLITATGQRVTLRCSPRSGDLSVYWYQQSLDQGLQFLIQYYNGEERAKGNILERFSAQQFPDLHSELNLSSLELGDSALYFCASSVERVSTEAFFGQGTRLTVV.

This chain uses TRBV5-6 with TRBJ2-2, with 10 nucleotides matching TRBD1. Germline CDR1 reads SGHDT; CDR2 reads YYEEEE. Trimming at V came to 3 bases and at J to 6 bases, leaving 2 bases not matched to a gene. The length of the CDR3 is 14 residues. CDR3 sequence (DNA): TGTGCCAGCAGCTCCGGGACAGGGGCCGGGGAGCTGTTTTTT. This gives the protein CASSSGTGAGELFF. Complete variable domain (other parts from reference TRBV5-6 and TRBJ2-2): DAGVTQSPTHLIKTRGQQVTLRCSPKSGHDTVSWYQQALGQGPQFIFQYYEEEERQRGNFPDRFSGHQFPNYSSELNVNALLLGDSALYLCASSSGTGAGELFFGEGSRLTVL.